This section outlines one T cell receptor beta chain sequence together with its context. The data belong to a study of PD-L1 blockade in urothelial cancer. Libraries were prepared by immunoSEQ multiplex PCR; TCRdb keeps only in-frame clonotypes and omits some of them. This table holds 45,000 or so clones, roughly four fifths found once. The V gene's germline CDR1 is SGHVS and CDR2 FQNEAQ. The CDR3 extends over 13 amino acids. V was shortened by 5 bases and J by 1 base, with 8 bases between the two germline ends. Sequencing used PBMCs, obtained around atezolizumab (anti-PD-L1) treatment. The J gene is TRBJ1-1, the V gene TRBV7-8, with D tentatively TRBD1 (5 bases). This receptor was taken from a man aged 65-85 years with urothelial cancer. CDR3 sequence reads: CASSLGQNTEAFF. The CDR3 bases are TGTGCCAGCAGCCTTGGACAGAACACTGAAGCTTTCTTT.